Shown below are 30 T cell receptor beta chains from a single sample sequenced in a study of cytomegalovirus exposure and HLA in healthy donors. Primers: 60 Vbeta forward and 13 Jbeta reverse. Generated by immunoSEQ multiplex PCR, the TCRdb table keeps only in-frame clones and is missing some. The sample records just over 150,000 clones, 65% to 85% being singletons. Sample: PBMCs. These TCRs come from a male donor in good health and CMV-seropositive.

Details on this clone: Germline is not matched at one junction end, which may reflect a read error. The V and J genes are TRBV7-9 and TRBJ1-1; D uncertain. CDR3 length: 13 amino acids. CDR1 and CDR2 from the germline V gene are SEHNR and FQNEAQ (reference sequence). CDR3 coding DNA: TGTTCCAGCAGCTTCGGGATGAACACTGAAGCTTTCTTT. Its protein is CSSSFGMNTEAFF.

This chain connects TRBV6-5 to TRBJ1-1; TRBD1 matches at 9 bases. Looked up from germline, CDR1 is MNHEY and CDR2 is SVGAGI. The CDR3 is 11 residues long. V was clipped by 9 bases and J by 10 bases; unmatched bases: 6. The CDR3 bases are TGTGCCAGAAAACAGGGGGCCGGAGCTTTCTTT. Amino acid sequence: CARKQGAGAFF.

The V gene is TRBV14, the J gene TRBJ1-1; the D is unclear. Germline loops: CDR1 SGHDN, CDR2 FVKESK. The CDR3 is 15 amino acids. The V end was cut by 0 bases, the J end by 1 base, with 9 bases between. In DNA, the CDR3 is TGTGCCAGCAGCCAAGATAACAGCCGGAACACTGAAGCTTTCTTT. Its translation: CASSQDNSRNTEAFF.

This clone was found once. The junction differs from germline at one of its ends, possibly a read error. The chain is built from TRBV7-9 and TRBJ2-6; D possibly corresponds to TRBD2 (5 bases). The CDR3 spans 14 residues. The germline gives CDR1 SEHNR, CDR2 FQNEAQ (reference sequence). CDR3 in DNA: TGTTCCAGCAGCTTCCCCCGGACTCCGAACGTCCTGACTTTC. This sequence encodes CSSSFPRTPNVLTF.

This chain links TRBV7-2 with TRBJ2-1; possibly TRBD1 for D (5 bases). The CDR3 spans 15 residues. Germline V gives CDR1 SGHTA, CDR2 FQGNSA. Trimming removed 5 bases at V and 3 bases at J, with 14 bases between. CDR3: CASSAAGHLYNEQFF. The CDR3 DNA reads TGTGCCAGCAGCGCCGCCGGACACCTCTACAATGAGCAGTTCTTC.

This rearrangement joins TRBV27 to TRBJ2-3; a weak D match, TRBD2 (5 bases). There are 15 residues in the CDR3. Germline V gives CDR1 MNHEY, CDR2 SMNVEV (reference sequence). V gave up 6 bases and J gave up 2 bases, with 15 bases separating them. The CDR3: CASRYLTTPTDTQYF. Here the CDR3 DNA reads TGTGCCAGCAGATATCTGACTACCCCCACAGATACGCAGTATTTT.

The rearrangement joins TRBV27 to TRBJ2-7, with D tentatively TRBD2 (6 bases). The CDR3 has 19 residues. The germline CDR1 and CDR2 sequences are MNHEY and SMNVEV (reference sequence). Trimming shortened V by 0 bases and J by 4 bases, and 25 bases separated the two germline ends. CDR3 region: CASSLSRILSGTSSYEQYF. The CDR3 region has the DNA TGTGCCAGCAGTTTATCGCGGATCCTATCGGGGACTTCCTCTTACGAGCAGTACTTC.

This chain's CDR3 is CATGGWVNTEAFF. CDR3 DNA: TGTGCCACAGGGGGCTGGGTGAACACTGAAGCTTTCTTT. This sequence joins TRBV28 and TRBJ1-1, with 8 bases fitting TRBD1. The CDR3 sequence is 13 residues long. From germline, CDR1 is MDHEN and CDR2 SYDVKM. The V gene end was trimmed by 10 bases and the J gene end by 0 bases; junction bases not matched to a gene: 4. The full variable domain, with the rest looked up from reference TRBV28 and TRBJ1-1, is DVKVTQSSRYLVKRTGEKVFLECVQDMDHENMFWYRQDPGLGLRLIYFSYDVKMKEKGDIPEGYSVSREKKERFSLILESASTNQTSMYLCATGGWVNTEAFFGQGTRLTVV.

This chain uses TRBV19 with TRBJ2-4; unclear D gene. The CDR3 spans 16 residues. Germline CDR1 and CDR2: LNHDA and SQIVND (reference sequence). Deletions cut 5 bases from V and 0 bases from J, with 14 bases between. The CDR3 DNA is TGTGCCAGTAGTGATTCTTGGCGGCTAGCCAAAAACATTCAGTACTTC. It encodes CASSDSWRLAKNIQYF.

The CDR3 DNA sequence: TGTGCCAGTAGTATAGACAGGTCGAACACTGAAGCTTTCTTT. It yields the protein CASSIDRSNTEAFF. The rearrangement uses TRBV19 and TRBJ1-1; no definite D call. Germline values: CDR1 LNHDA, CDR2 SQIVND (reference sequence). This CDR3 comprises 14 residues. V lost 0 bases and J 1 base, leaving 6 bases between the germline ends.

In its sample, this clone was seen a few times. J is TRBJ1-2 and V is TRBV27, with TRBD1 as a possible D gene (6 bases). The CDR3 loop spans 12 amino acids. The germline V gene encodes CDR1 MNHEY and CDR2 SMNVEV (reference sequence). V lost 7 bases and J 4 bases, leaving 10 bases between the germline ends. In DNA, the CDR3 is TGTGCCAGCATGGGGGCGGCCTATGGCTACACCTTC. Residues: CASMGAAYGYTF.

This clone appeared once. The chain links TRBV9 to TRBJ2-6, with a possible D match to TRBD1 (5 bases). The CDR3 contains 18 residues. The V end lost 2 bases, the J end lost 0 bases, and 15 bases lay between the germline ends. CDR1 is SGDLS and CDR2 is YYNGEE in the germline V gene. This chain's CDR3 is CASSVGRPGASGANVLTF. In DNA, the CDR3 is TGTGCCAGCAGCGTCGGTCGTCCTGGGGCCTCTGGGGCCAACGTCCTGACTTTC.

The V call is TRBV10-3, the J call TRBJ2-3; 8 nucleotides line up with TRBD2. J gave up 3 bases and V 2 bases, and 7 bases lay outside the gene matches. The CDR3 covers 16 residues. Germline V gene data show CDR1 as ENHRY and CDR2 as SYGVKD. The CDR3 coding sequence is TGTGCCATCAGTGAGCTCGGGGGGGAACCGACAGATACGCAGTATTTT. This encodes CAISELGGEPTDTQYF.

A single count supports this clone. CDR3 sequence reads: CASSREEGAIGSPLHF. CDR3 DNA: TGTGCCAGCAGCCGCGAAGAGGGGGCAATTGGTTCACCCCTCCACTTT. This rearrangement joins TRBV7-6 to TRBJ1-6; 7 nucleotides match TRBD1. Unmatched junction bases numbered 13, after V lost 5 bases and J lost 9 bases. Germline lookup yields CDR1 SGHVS and CDR2 FNYEAQ. The CDR3 has 16 residues.

V gene TRBV5-1 combines with J gene TRBJ1-2, with TRBD1 as a possible D gene (5 bases). Trimming removed 0 bases at V and 2 bases at J, with 5 bases between. Germline V gene lookup returns CDR1 SGHRS and CDR2 YFSETQ. The CDR3 extends over 13 amino acids. CDR3 amino acids: CASSLDRNYGYTF. The CDR3 coding sequence is TGCGCCAGCAGCTTGGACAGGAACTATGGCTACACCTTC. Looking up the rest from reference TRBV5-1 and TRBJ1-2 gives the full variable domain: KAGVTQTPRYLIKTRGQQVTLSCSPISGHRSVSWYQQTPGQGLQFLFEYFSETQRNKGNFPGRFSGRQFSNSRSEMNVSTLELGDSALYLCASSLDRNYGYTFGSGTRLTVV.

This clone is a singleton in its sample. This chain links TRBV6-1 with TRBJ2-6, with TRBD2 matching over 10 bases. CDR3 length equals 19 residues. The V gene end was trimmed by 3 bases and the J gene end by 3 bases; junction bases not matched to a gene: 11. CDR1 and CDR2 (germline): MNHNS, SASEGT. The CDR3 region has the DNA TGTGCCAGCAGTGAGTCGGGACTAGCGTTCTCGGGTGGGGCCAACGTCCTGACTTTC. Protein sequence: CASSESGLAFSGGANVLTF.

The gene calls are TRBV25-1 and TRBJ2-1; perhaps TRBD2 as D (6 bases). Germline values: CDR1 MGHDK, CDR2 SYGVNS. This CDR3 has 16 amino acids. Trimming stripped 1 base from V and 8 bases from J, with 18 bases between. For the CDR3, the DNA is TGTGCCAGCAGTGAATTTAGTGGCGGAAGGAGGGATGAGCAGTTCTTC. Protein: CASSEFSGGRRDEQFF.

The chain couples TRBV28 to TRBJ1-1, with 7 bases lining up with TRBD1. The germline gives CDR1 MDHEN, CDR2 SYDVKM. V was pared by 4 bases and J by 1 base, with 3 bases of the junction left unmatched. The CDR3 sequence is 14 residues long. CDR3 nucleotides: TGTGCCAGCAGTTATGACAGGGCGAACACTGAAGCTTTCTTT. It codes for CASSYDRANTEAFF.

The chain couples TRBV12-5 to TRBJ2-2, with 13 bases aligning to TRBD2. Germline V gives CDR1 LGHNT, CDR2 FRNRAP. Trimming at V came to 6 bases and at J to 3 bases, leaving 1 base not matched to a gene. This CDR3 region has 15 residues. This CDR3 reads CASGLAGGDTGELFF. CDR3 nucleotides: TGTGCTAGTGGACTAGCGGGGGGGGACACCGGGGAGCTGTTTTTT.

J is TRBJ2-6 and V is TRBV6-4, with TRBD1 identical over 9 bases. The CDR3 is made up of 17 amino acids. The germline V gene has CDR1 MRHNA and CDR2 SNTAGT. V shed 6 bases, J shed 0 bases, and the junction held 6 bases outside the gene matches. CDR3 amino acids: CASSDKTGGSGANVLTF. The CDR3 nucleotides read TGTGCCAGCAGCGACAAGACAGGGGGCTCTGGGGCCAACGTCCTGACTTTC.

This clone was seen just once. The chain couples TRBV7-6 to TRBJ1-1; D gene uncertain. Germline lookup yields CDR1 SGHVS and CDR2 FNYEAQ. The CDR3 contains 12 residues. V lost 2 bases and J lost 5, with 6 bases in between. This chain's CDR3 is CASSLSRTEAFF. The CDR3 nucleotides are TGTGCCAGCAGCTTATCTCGTACTGAAGCTTTCTTT.

This chain connects TRBV11-2 to TRBJ1-1; D gene unclear. CDR1 and CDR2 from the germline V gene are SGHAT and FQNNGV. CDR3 length: 15 residues. V was pared by 0 bases and J by 0 bases, with 8 bases between. This CDR3 is CASSLELSMNTEAFF. CDR3 coding DNA: TGTGCCAGCAGCTTAGAGTTGAGTATGAACACTGAAGCTTTCTTT.

This clone was detected once. The genes are TRBV15 and TRBJ1-2; 9 bases align to TRBD1. The germline V gene has CDR1 LNHNV and CDR2 YYDKDF (reference sequence). Trimming took 1 base from V and 7 from J; bases not matched to a gene: 19. The CDR3 has 19 amino acids. The CDR3 bases are TGTGCCACCAGCAGAGGACGTGGGGGAACGGGACAGGGTGGTAGTGGCTACACCTTC. Protein sequence: CATSRGRGGTGQGGSGYTF.

The chain recombines TRBV11-3 with TRBJ2-1; TRBD2 agrees at 7 bases. This CDR3 region has 12 residues. The J segment lost 8 bases and the V segment lost 5 bases, leaving 3 bases of the junction unmatched. Germline values: CDR1 SGHNT, CDR2 YENEEA. CDR3 DNA: TGTGCCAGCAGCCCGGGGGGTCATGAGCAGTTCTTC. This gives the protein CASSPGGHEQFF.

The chain joins TRBV27 to TRBJ2-3, with 8 nucleotides matching TRBD2. After removal of 2 bases from V and 2 bases from J, the junction contained 6 bases not matched to a gene. This CDR3 is built from 16 residues. Germline-derived CDR1 and CDR2 are MNHEY and SMNVEV (reference sequence). CDR3 residues: CASSLVGTRSTDTQYF. The CDR3 nucleotides read TGTGCCAGCAGTTTAGTAGGGACTAGATCCACAGATACGCAGTATTTT.

Details on this clone: Other nucleotide sequences in the sample specify the same CDR3. The chain uses TRBV27 and TRBJ2-3; D is possibly TRBD2 (6 bases). V was clipped by 5 bases and J by 6 bases, with 9 bases between them. Germline V gene data show CDR1 as MNHEY and CDR2 as SMNVEV (reference sequence). CDR3 length equals 12 residues. The CDR3 bases are TGTGCCAGCAGTCGCGGGGCGGATACGCAGTATTTT. It translates to CASSRGADTQYF.

This chain joins TRBV19 and TRBJ1-3; 9 bases are shared with TRBD1. The ends lost 5 bases at V and 0 bases at J; junction bases unmatched: 8. The germline gives CDR1 LNHDA, CDR2 SQIVND (reference sequence). This CDR3 comprises 17 residues. The CDR3 sequence is CASSSTGGRGSGNTIYF. In DNA, the CDR3 is TGTGCCAGTAGTTCAACAGGGGGCCGGGGCTCTGGAAACACCATATATTTT.

There are a few counts of this clone. The chain uses TRBV19 and TRBJ1-1, with a weak D call TRBD1 (5 bases). The CDR3 contains 17 residues. Germline V lookup: CDR1 LNHDA, CDR2 SQIVND (reference sequence). The V end lost 7 bases, the J end lost 1 base, and 22 bases lay between the germline ends. CDR3 coding DNA: TGTGCCAGTAACCCAGGGCCGTGGGCTCAAGGGAACACTGAAGCTTTCTTT. Translated: CASNPGPWAQGNTEAFF.

This clone was detected only once. The DNA of the CDR3 is TGCAGTGCCACAGGGGGGAGGGAGCAGTACTTC. It encodes CSATGGREQYF. The chain couples TRBV20-1 to TRBJ2-7; TRBD1 matches 8 bases. After removal of 6 bases from V and 7 bases from J, the junction contained 5 bases not matched to a gene. The CDR3 length is 11 residues. Germline CDR1 DFQATT, CDR2 SNEGSKA (reference sequence).

The gene calls are TRBV18 and TRBJ1-5; 11 positions match TRBD1. This CDR3 has 14 residues. V lost 4 bases and J lost 6; bases outside the gene matches: 2. Germline lookup yields CDR1 KGHSH and CDR2 LQKENI. The CDR3 reads CASSLGTGGQPQHF. The CDR3 nucleotides read TGTGCCAGCTCACTAGGGACAGGGGGTCAGCCCCAGCATTTT.